This is a list of T cell receptor beta chains from one sample in a study of blood T cell repertoires in COVID-19. Assay used: immunoSEQ multiplex PCR; TCRdb lists only in-frame clones, some missing. The sample contains 55,000 to 65,000 clones, roughly 80% of which appear only once. The sequenced material came from peripheral blood. The receptor source for this set is a man between 60 and 70 years old with acute or convalescent COVID-19. CDR3s include the opening cysteine and the closing phenylalanine or tryptophan. D genes are given only for firm matches. The size entry is marked missing in some rows and otherwise reads once, few, many or a size class.

v_call	clone_size	d_call	j_call	cdr3_aa	cdr3_nt
TRBV5-1	-	-	TRBJ2-2	CASSYPQGGTGELFF	TGCGCCAGCAGCTACCCACAGGGCGGAACCGGGGAGCTGTTTTTT
TRBV27	-	TRBD1	TRBJ1-1	CASSYNRGWDTEAFF	TGTGCCAGCAGTTATAACAGGGGATGGGACACTGAAGCTTTCTTT
TRBV7-2	once	TRBD2	TRBJ2-3	CASSLGLAATDTQYF	TGTGCCAGCAGCTTAGGACTAGCGGCCACAGATACGCAGTATTTT
TRBV6-5	few	-	TRBJ1-4	CASRQTGTNEKLFF	TGTGCCAGCCGACAGACGGGAACTAATGAAAAACTGTTTTTT
TRBV6-5	-	-	TRBJ2-7	CASSRTGGFYEQYF	TGTGCCAGCAGTAGGACAGGAGGGTTCTACGAGCAGTACTTC
TRBV10-3	once	-	TRBJ1-6	CAISETGTYNSPLHF	TGTGCCATCAGTGAGACGGGGACCTATAATTCACCCCTCCACTTT
TRBV19	-	-	TRBJ1-2	CASSIDRRRVWYGYTF	TGTGCCAGTAGTATAGATCGTCGGAGGGTCTGGTATGGCTACACCTTC
TRBV6-1	few	TRBD1	TRBJ1-2	CASSEAGQTLRGYTF	TGTGCCAGCAGTGAAGCGGGACAGACCCTGAGAGGCTACACCTTC
TRBV10-3	-	TRBD1	TRBJ2-2	CAISEHKGANTGELFF	TGTGCCATCAGTGAGCATAAGGGGGCTAACACCGGGGAGCTGTTTTTT
TRBV10-3	-	TRBD2	TRBJ2-2	CAIRASGDTGELFF	TGTGCCATCAGGGCTAGCGGGGATACCGGGGAGCTGTTTTTT
TRBV2	-	-	TRBJ1-1	CASTFMEGPEAFF	TGTGCCAGCACTTTCATGGAGGGTCCTGAAGCTTTCTTT
TRBV27	-	TRBD1	TRBJ1-5	CASSLGTGGTDAYSNQPQHF	TGTGCCAGCAGTTTAGGGACCGGTGGGACAGACGCGTATAGCAATCAGCCCCAGCATTTT
TRBV10-3	-	TRBD2	TRBJ2-7	CAIRETSGENEQYF	TGTGCCATCAGGGAGACTAGCGGGGAAAACGAGCAGTACTTC
TRBV19	once	TRBD1	TRBJ1-2	CASSIGTGYGYTF	TGTGCCAGTAGTATCGGGACAGGGTATGGCTACACCTTC
TRBV25-1	-	TRBD2	TRBJ2-3	CATDPGGDTQYF	TGTGCCACCGACCCGGGGGGAGATACGCAGTATTTT
TRBV28	few	TRBD2	TRBJ2-7	CASSSGGLGYEQYF	TGTGCCAGCAGCTCGGGGGGGCTCGGCTACGAGCAGTACTTC
TRBV27	-	-	TRBJ1-3	CASSLEGSSGNTIYF	TGTGCCAGCAGTTTGGAGGGGTCTTCTGGAAACACCATATATTTT
TRBV5-1	-	-	TRBJ1-4	CASSSRGSEKLFF	TGCGCCAGCAGCTCCCGGGGTTCTGAAAAACTGTTTTTT
TRBV15	few	-	TRBJ1-5	CATSREKAGLSNQPQHF	TGTGCCACCAGCAGGGAAAAGGCAGGGCTCAGCAATCAGCCCCAGCATTTT
TRBV5-1	-	TRBD1	TRBJ1-2	CASSLNAAGQGIYGYTF	TGCGCCAGCAGCCTTAATGCCGCGGGACAGGGAATCTATGGCTACACCTTC
TRBV5-1	few	TRBD1	TRBJ1-1	CASSTGTENTEAFF	TGCGCCAGCAGCACGGGGACAGAGAACACTGAAGCTTTCTTT
TRBV5-1	once	-	TRBJ1-1	CASSSEPGQNTEAFF	TGCGCCAGCAGCTCTGAACCGGGACAGAACACTGAAGCTTTCTTT